These T cell receptor beta chains were read from a single sample in a study of blood T cell repertoires in COVID-19. The assay was immunoSEQ multiplex PCR, and TCRdb's table has in-frame clones only and misses some. Here the sample spans under 250,000 clones, about four fifths being singletons. The sequencing sample was made of peripheral blood. These receptors were collected from a woman aged 18-29 years with acute or convalescent COVID-19. The CDR3 runs from the conserved cysteine through the conserved F or W. The D gene is left open where the match is weak. Clone size is not always given. Where it is, it says once, few, many or a class for expanded clones.

j_gene: TRBJ1-1; abundance: .; d_gene: .; v_gene: TRBV2; len: 13; CDR3nt: TGTGCCAGCGTTCTAGTAGGGGTTTCTGAAGCTTTCTTT; CDR3aa: CASVLVGVSEAFF
j_gene: TRBJ1-4; abundance: .; d_gene: .; v_gene: TRBV18; len: 8; CDR3nt: TGTGCCGTACAGGGTGGGATTTTT; CDR3aa: CAVQGGIF
j_gene: TRBJ1-2; abundance: .; d_gene: .; v_gene: TRBV28; len: 12; CDR3nt: TGTGCCAGCAGCCCGGGACAATTTGGCTACACCTTC; CDR3aa: CASSPGQFGYTF
j_gene: TRBJ1-5; abundance: .; d_gene: .; v_gene: TRBV3-1/TRBV3-2; len: 13; CDR3nt: TGTGCCAGCAGCCAGGGGCCCGGTCAGCCCCAGCATTTT; CDR3aa: CASSQGPGQPQHF
j_gene: TRBJ2-3; abundance: .; d_gene: TRBD2; v_gene: TRBV19; len: 16; CDR3nt: TGTGCCAGCCAAACGACTAGCGGGAAGCTCACAGATACGCAGTATTTT; CDR3aa: CASQTTSGKLTDTQYF
j_gene: TRBJ1-3; abundance: few; d_gene: .; v_gene: TRBV9; len: 15; CDR3nt: TGTGCCAGCAGCGTAGGCCCGGGGGATGGAAACACCATATATTTT; CDR3aa: CASSVGPGDGNTIYF
j_gene: TRBJ2-7; abundance: .; d_gene: TRBD1; v_gene: TRBV5-5; len: 14; CDR3nt: TGTGCCAGCAGCCACGGACAGGGGGGGTACGAGCAGTACTTC; CDR3aa: CASSHGQGGYEQYF
j_gene: TRBJ2-3; abundance: .; d_gene: .; v_gene: TRBV5-1; len: 13; CDR3nt: TGCGCCAGCAGGCTCATGAACGGAGATACGCAGTATTTT; CDR3aa: CASRLMNGDTQYF
j_gene: TRBJ1-2; abundance: .; d_gene: TRBD1; v_gene: TRBV30; len: 13; CDR3nt: TGTGCCTGGAGTGTACGGGACAGGGGGCAGTACACCTTC; CDR3aa: CAWSVRDRGQYTF
j_gene: TRBJ1-1; abundance: .; d_gene: .; v_gene: TRBV28; len: 14; CDR3nt: TGTGCCAGCAGTTTTTCGGGTGTGGTCACTGAAGCTTTCTTT; CDR3aa: CASSFSGVVTEAFF
j_gene: TRBJ2-5; abundance: .; d_gene: .; v_gene: TRBV7-3; len: 16; CDR3nt: TGTGCCAGCAGCCTGGGGACTCAGTCATTGGGTGAGACCCAGTACTTC; CDR3aa: CASSLGTQSLGETQYF
j_gene: TRBJ2-3; abundance: .; d_gene: .; v_gene: TRBV11-2; len: 17; CDR3nt: TGTGCCAGCAGCCCACGACACAACAGCTATATCACAGATACGCAGTATTTT; CDR3aa: CASSPRHNSYITDTQYF
j_gene: TRBJ1-2; abundance: few; d_gene: .; v_gene: TRBV3-1/TRBV3-2; len: 15; CDR3nt: TGTGCCAGCAGTCCAGATGACAGGCCCAACTATGGCTACACCTTC; CDR3aa: CASSPDDRPNYGYTF
j_gene: TRBJ2-3; abundance: once; d_gene: TRBD1; v_gene: TRBV5-1; len: 15; CDR3nt: TGCGCCAGCAGCCTTCCGGGACAGACCACAGATACGCAGTATTTT; CDR3aa: CASSLPGQTTDTQYF
j_gene: TRBJ2-1; abundance: .; d_gene: TRBD1; v_gene: TRBV28; len: 17; CDR3nt: TGTGCCAGCAGTTACACCACGACAGGGTTTGGGCACAATGAGCAGTTCTTC; CDR3aa: CASSYTTTGFGHNEQFF
j_gene: TRBJ2-7; abundance: .; d_gene: TRBD1; v_gene: TRBV5-1; len: 14; CDR3nt: TGCGCCAGCAGCCCCGACAGGGGGCGAAGGGAGCAGTACTTC; CDR3aa: CASSPDRGRREQYF
j_gene: TRBJ2-1; abundance: few; d_gene: TRBD2; v_gene: TRBV7-9; len: 15; CDR3nt: TGTGCCAGCAGCTTATCGACGGGAGGATCGGGTGAGCAGTTCTTC; CDR3aa: CASSLSTGGSGEQFF
j_gene: TRBJ2-7; abundance: .; d_gene: .; v_gene: TRBV3-1/TRBV3-2; len: 14; CDR3nt: TGTGCCAGCAGCCAAGGGGTCAGGACCTACGAGCAGTACTTC; CDR3aa: CASSQGVRTYEQYF
j_gene: TRBJ1-5; abundance: once; d_gene: .; v_gene: TRBV28; len: 16; CDR3nt: TGTGCCAGCACCCCCTGGGGGCGGCAAAGCAATCAGCCCCAGCATTTT; CDR3aa: CASTPWGRQSNQPQHF